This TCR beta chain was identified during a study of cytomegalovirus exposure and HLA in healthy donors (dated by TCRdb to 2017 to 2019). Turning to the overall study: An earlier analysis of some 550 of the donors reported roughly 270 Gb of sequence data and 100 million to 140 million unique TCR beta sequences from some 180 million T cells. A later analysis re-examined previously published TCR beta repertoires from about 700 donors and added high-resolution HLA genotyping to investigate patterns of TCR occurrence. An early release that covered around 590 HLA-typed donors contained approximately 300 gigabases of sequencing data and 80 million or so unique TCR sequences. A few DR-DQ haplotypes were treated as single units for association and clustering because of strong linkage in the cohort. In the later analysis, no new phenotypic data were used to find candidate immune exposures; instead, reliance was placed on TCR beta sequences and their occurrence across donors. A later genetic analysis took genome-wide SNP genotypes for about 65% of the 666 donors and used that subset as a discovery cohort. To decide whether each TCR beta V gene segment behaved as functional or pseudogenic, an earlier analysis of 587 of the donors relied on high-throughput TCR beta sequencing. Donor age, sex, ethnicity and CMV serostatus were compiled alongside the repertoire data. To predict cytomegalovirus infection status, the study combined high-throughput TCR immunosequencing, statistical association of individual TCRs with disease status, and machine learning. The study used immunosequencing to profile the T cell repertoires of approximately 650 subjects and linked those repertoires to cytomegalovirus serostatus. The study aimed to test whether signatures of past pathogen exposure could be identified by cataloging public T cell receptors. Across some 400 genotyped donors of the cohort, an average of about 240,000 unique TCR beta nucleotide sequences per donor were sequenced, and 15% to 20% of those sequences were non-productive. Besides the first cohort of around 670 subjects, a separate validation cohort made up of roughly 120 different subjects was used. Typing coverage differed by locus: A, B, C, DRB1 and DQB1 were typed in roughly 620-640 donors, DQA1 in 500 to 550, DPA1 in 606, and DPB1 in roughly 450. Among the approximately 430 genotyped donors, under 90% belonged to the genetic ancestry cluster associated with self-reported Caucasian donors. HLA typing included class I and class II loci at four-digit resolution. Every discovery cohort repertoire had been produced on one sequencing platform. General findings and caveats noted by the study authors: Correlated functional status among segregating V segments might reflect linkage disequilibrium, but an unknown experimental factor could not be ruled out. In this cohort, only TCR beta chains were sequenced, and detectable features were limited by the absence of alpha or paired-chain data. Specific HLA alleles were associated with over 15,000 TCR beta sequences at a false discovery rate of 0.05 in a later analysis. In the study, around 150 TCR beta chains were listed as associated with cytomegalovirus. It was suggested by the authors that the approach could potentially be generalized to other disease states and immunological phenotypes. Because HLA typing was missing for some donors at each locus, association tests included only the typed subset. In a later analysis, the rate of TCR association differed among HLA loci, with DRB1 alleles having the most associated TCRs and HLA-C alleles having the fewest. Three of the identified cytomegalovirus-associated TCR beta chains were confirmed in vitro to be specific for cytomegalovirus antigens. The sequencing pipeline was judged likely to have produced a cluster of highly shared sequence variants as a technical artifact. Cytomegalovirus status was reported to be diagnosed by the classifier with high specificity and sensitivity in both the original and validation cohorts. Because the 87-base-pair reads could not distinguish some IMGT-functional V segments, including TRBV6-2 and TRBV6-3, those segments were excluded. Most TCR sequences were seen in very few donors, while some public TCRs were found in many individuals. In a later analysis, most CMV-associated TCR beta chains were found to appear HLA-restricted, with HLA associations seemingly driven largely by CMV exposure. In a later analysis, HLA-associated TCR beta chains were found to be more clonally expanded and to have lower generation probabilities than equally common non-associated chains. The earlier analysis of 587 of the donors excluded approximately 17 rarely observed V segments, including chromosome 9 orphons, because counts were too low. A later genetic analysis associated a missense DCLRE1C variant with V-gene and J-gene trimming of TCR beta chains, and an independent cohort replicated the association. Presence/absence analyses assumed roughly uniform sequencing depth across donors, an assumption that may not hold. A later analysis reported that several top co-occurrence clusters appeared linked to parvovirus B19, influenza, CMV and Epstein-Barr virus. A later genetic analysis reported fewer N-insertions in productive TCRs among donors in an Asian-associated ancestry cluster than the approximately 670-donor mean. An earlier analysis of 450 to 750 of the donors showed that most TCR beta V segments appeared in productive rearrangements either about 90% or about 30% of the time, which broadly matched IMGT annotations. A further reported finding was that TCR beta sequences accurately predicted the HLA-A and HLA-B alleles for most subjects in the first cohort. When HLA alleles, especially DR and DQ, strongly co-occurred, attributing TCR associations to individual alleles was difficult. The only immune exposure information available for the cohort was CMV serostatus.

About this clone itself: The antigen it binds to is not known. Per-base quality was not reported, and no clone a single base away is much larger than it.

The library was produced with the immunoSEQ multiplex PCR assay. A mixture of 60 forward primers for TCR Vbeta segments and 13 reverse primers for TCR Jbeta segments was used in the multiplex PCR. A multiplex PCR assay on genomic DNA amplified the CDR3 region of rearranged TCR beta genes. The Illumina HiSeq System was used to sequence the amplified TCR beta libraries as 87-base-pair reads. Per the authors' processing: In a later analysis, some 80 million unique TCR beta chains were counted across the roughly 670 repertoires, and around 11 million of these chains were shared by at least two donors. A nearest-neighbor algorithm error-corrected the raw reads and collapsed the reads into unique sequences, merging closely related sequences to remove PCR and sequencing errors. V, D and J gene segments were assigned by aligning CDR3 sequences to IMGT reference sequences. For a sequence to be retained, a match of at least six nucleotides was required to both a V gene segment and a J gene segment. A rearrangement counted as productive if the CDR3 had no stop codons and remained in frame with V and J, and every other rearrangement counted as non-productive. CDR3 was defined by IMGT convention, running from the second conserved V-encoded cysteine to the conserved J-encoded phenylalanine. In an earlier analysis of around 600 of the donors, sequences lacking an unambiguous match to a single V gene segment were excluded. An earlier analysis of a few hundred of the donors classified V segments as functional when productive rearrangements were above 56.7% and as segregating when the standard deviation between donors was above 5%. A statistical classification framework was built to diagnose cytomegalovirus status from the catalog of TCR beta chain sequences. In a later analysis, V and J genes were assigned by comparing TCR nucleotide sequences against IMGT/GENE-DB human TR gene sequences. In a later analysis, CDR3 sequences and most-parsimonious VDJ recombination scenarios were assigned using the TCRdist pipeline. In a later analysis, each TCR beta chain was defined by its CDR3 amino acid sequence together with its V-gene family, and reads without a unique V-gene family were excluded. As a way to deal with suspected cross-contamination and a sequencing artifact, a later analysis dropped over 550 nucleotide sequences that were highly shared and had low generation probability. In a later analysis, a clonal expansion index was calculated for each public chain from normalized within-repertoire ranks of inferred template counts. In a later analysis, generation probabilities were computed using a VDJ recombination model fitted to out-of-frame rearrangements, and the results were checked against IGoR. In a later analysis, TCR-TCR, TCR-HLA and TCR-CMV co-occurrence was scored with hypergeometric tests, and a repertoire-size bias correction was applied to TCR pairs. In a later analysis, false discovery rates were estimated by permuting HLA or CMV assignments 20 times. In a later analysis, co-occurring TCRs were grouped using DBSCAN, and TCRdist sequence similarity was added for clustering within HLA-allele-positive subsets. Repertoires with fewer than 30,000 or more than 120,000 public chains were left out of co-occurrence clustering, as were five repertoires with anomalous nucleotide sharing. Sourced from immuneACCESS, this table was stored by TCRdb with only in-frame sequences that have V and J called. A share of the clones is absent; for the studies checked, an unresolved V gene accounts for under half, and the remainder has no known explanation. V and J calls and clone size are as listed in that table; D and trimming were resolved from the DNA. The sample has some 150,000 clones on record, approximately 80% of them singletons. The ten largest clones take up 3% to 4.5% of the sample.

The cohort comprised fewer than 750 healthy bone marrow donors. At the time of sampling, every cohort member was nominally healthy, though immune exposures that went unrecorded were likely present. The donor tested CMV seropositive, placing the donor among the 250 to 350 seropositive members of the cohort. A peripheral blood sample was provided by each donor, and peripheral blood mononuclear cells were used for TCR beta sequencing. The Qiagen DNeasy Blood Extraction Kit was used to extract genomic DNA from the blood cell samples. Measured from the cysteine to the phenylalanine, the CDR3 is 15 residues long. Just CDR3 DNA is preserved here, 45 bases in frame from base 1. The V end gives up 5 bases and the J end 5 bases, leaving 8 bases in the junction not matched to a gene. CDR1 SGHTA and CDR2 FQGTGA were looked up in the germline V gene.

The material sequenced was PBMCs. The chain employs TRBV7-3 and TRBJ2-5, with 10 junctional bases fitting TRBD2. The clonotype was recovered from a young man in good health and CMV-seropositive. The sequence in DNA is TGTGCCAGCAGCCCGAGCGGGGGGGCCGCCGAGACCCAGTACTTC. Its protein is CASSPSGGAAETQYF. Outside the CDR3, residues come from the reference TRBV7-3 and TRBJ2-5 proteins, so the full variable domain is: GAGVSQTPSNKVTEKGKYVELRCDPISGHTALYWYRQSLGQGPEFLIYFQGTGAADDSGLPNDRFFAVRPEGSVSTLKIQRTERGDSAVYLCASSPSGGAAETQYFGPGTRLLVL.